The sequence of this TCR beta chain was determined in a study of memory CD4+ T cells and cytomegalovirus serostatus. Findings and caveats of the study: About 40% of the roughly 150 known CMV-associated TCRbeta sequences appeared in CD4+ memory.

With regard to this clone: Its antigen is not identified.

Single viable CD3+CD4+CD8-CD45RO+ cells were sorted as the memory CD4+ T cells. Source study methods: After removing out-of-frame reads, under 2.5 million distinct TCRbeta sequences remained. Profiling relied on immunoSEQ multiplex PCR, and the TCRdb table lists in-frame clones only, not all of them. That table gives V, J and clone size, and the DNA gave D and trimming. The sample consists of tens of thousands of clones, 75% to 85% of them appearing once. Germline V gene sequence: CDR1 LNHDA, CDR2 SQIVND (reference sequence). V shed 6 bases and J 2 bases; nucleotides not matched to a gene: 3. The CDR3 is 13 residues long.

The material sequenced was memory CD4+ T cells from blood. The chain is built from TRBV19 and TRBJ1-2; 7 bases match TRBD1. The receptor was isolated from an adult in good health and CMV-seronegative. The CDR3, as DNA: TGTGCCAGTAGGAAGACAGGGAACTATGGCTACACCTTC. Protein product: CASRKTGNYGYTF.